This entry lists 10 T cell receptor beta chains sequenced from one sample in a study of blood T cell repertoires in COVID-19. Libraries were prepared by immunoSEQ multiplex PCR; TCRdb keeps only in-frame clonotypes and omits some of them. Of about 300,000 clones detected, around 88% appear once; the ten largest clones hold approximately 4.3%. The specimen was peripheral blood. The receptors were gathered from a man aged 40-49 years with acute or convalescent COVID-19.

V is TRBV27 and J is TRBJ2-7; D might be TRBD1 (5 bases). Germline lookup yields CDR1 MNHEY and CDR2 SMNVEV (reference sequence). With 3 bases removed from V and 2 bases from J, the gap between germline ends came to 8 bases. This CDR3 spans 13 amino acids. CDR3 nucleotides: TGTGCCAGCAGTTTTGTAGGGGCCTACGAGCAGTACTTC. Its protein product is CASSFVGAYEQYF.

This rearrangement joins TRBV7-6 to TRBJ1-1; 7 nucleotides match TRBD1. J was trimmed by 5 bases and V by 6 bases; bases with no gene match: 21. There are 18 residues in the CDR3. Per germline, CDR1 SGHVS and CDR2 FNYEAQ. The chain's CDR3 is CASRRTPATGEAETEAFF. As DNA, the CDR3 is TGTGCCAGCAGGAGGACCCCCGCCACAGGGGAGGCGGAAACTGAAGCTTTCTTT.

This clone was seen a single time. The V call is TRBV24-1, the J call TRBJ2-5; tentatively, D is TRBD2 (7 bases). The CDR3 is 16 residues long. V was cut by 6 bases and J by 4 bases, with 20 bases left in between. CDR1 is KGHDR, CDR2 SFDVKD, per germline. In nucleotides, the CDR3 is TGTGCCACCAGTCCCTCAGGTCTGGGAGGGGGAGAGACCCAGTACTTC. Protein: CATSPSGLGGGETQYF.

With respect to this clone: One end of the junction varies from germline; a read error may be responsible. The chain joins TRBV12-3 or TRBV12-4 to TRBJ1-1; no reliable D call. This CDR3 has 11 residues. The CDR3 loop reads CASSPLESASF. The DNA for the CDR3 is TGTGCCAGCAGTCCTCTAGAGAGTGCCTCCTTT.

The V and J genes are TRBV5-8 and TRBJ2-1; 7 nucleotides match TRBD2. The CDR3 consists of 16 residues. V was clipped by 0 bases and J by 10 bases; unmatched bases: 13. Germline CDR1 and CDR2: SGHTS and YDEGEE. The CDR3 DNA sequence: TGTGCCAGCAGCTTGGGCGGGACTAAGCCCTCAGGGGAGCAGTTCTTC. This codes for CASSLGGTKPSGEQFF.

The chain couples TRBV3-1 (or the pseudogene TRBV3-2) to TRBJ1-2, with D unclear. Germline CDR1 LGHDT, CDR2 YNNKEL (reference sequence). V was trimmed by 0 bases and J by 3 bases, leaving 5 bases between them. The CDR3 spans 13 residues. In DNA form, the CDR3 reads TGTGCCAGCAGCCAAGATCCTCACTATGGCTACACCTTC. It yields the protein CASSQDPHYGYTF.

This chain uses TRBV11-2 with TRBJ1-4; 8 bases align to TRBD1. CDR1 is SGHAT, CDR2 FQNNGV, per germline. The J segment lost 8 bases and the V segment lost 5 bases, leaving 13 bases of the junction unmatched. The CDR3 is 16 amino acids. DNA for the CDR3: TGTGCCAGCAGCCCAGAAAGACGGACAGGGAGGGAAAAACTGTTTTTT. This translates into CASSPERRTGREKLFF.

A few counts support this clone. The CDR3 spells CASSQGDRGGYTF. The CDR3 region has the DNA TGTGCCAGCAGCCAGGGGGACAGGGGCGGCTACACCTTC. The V gene is TRBV3-1 (or the pseudogene TRBV3-2), the J gene TRBJ1-2; 10 nucleotides align to TRBD1. Germline CDR1 LGHDT, CDR2 YNNKEL (reference sequence). The CDR3 sequence is 13 residues long. The junction had 3 bases not matched to a gene; V was cut back by 3 bases and J by 8 bases.

The chain couples TRBV10-1 to TRBJ2-7, with TRBD1 identical over 9 bases. This CDR3 spans 15 amino acids. V trimming: 0 bases; J trimming: 6 bases; junction bases outside the gene matches: 6. Germline V lookup: CDR1 WNHNN, CDR2 SYGVQD (reference sequence). CDR3 sequence: CASSESRTGVSEQYF. The CDR3 DNA reads as TGCGCCAGCAGTGAGTCTCGGACAGGGGTTTCCGAGCAGTACTTC.

CDR3 sequence: CASSQLMNTEAFF. The CDR3, as DNA: TGTGCCAGCAGCCAACTGATGAACACTGAAGCTTTCTTT. This chain connects TRBV28 to TRBJ1-1; D is ambiguous. This CDR3 contains 13 residues. Trimming took off 6 bases at V and 0 bases at J, with 8 bases between the two ends. Germline assignment: CDR1 MDHEN and CDR2 SYDVKM.